This T cell receptor beta chain originates from a study of PD-1 blockade in classical Hodgkin lymphoma. Study findings and constraints: Whereas CD4+ TCR diversity had risen significantly by C4D1, CD8+ TCR diversity had not. Reported findings placed baseline TCR diversity lower in newly diagnosed patients (compared with healthy donors).

A word on this clone: The target antigen is unknown.

The patients all showed relapse after autologous stem cell transplantation, while their brentuximab vedotin exposure varied. Produced via immunoSEQ multiplex PCR; TCRdb's table is partial and in-frame only. The sample shows more than 70,000 clones, around 90% of them seen only once. Germline values: CDR1 MGHDK, CDR2 SYGVNS. The CDR3 has 14 residues. Trimming removed 6 bases at V and 4 bases at J, with 14 bases between. The clonotype was recovered from a human donor with classical Hodgkin lymphoma. This specimen consisted of peripheral blood mononuclear cells (PBMCs), obtained before the second cycle of nivolumab. V is TRBV25-1 and J is TRBJ2-3; a weak D match, TRBD2 (6 bases). This CDR3 is CASRPAGTADTQYF. The DNA for the CDR3 is TGTGCCAGCAGGCCTGCCGGGACTGCAGATACGCAGTATTTT.